This is a list of T cell receptor beta chains from one sample in a study of T cells in Graves' hyperthyroidism and ophthalmopathy. TCRdb re-derived calls from the multiplex PCR reads in MiXCR, one entry per CDR3 protein. The table lists roughly 300,000 distinct CDR3 sequences, about 25% of them singletons, with 20% to 30% in the top ten. The sample consisted of blood. The source is a man between 40 and 49 years old with Graves' hyperthyroidism that later progressed to Graves' ophthalmopathy. Each CDR3 is given with its conserved first and last residue. D genes are given only for firm matches. Rows give clone size only sometimes, using once, few, many, or a class for an expanded clone.

j_gene,abundance,v_gene,d_gene,len,CDR3aa
TRBJ1-5,NA,TRBV6-5,NA,15,CASSYYADSNQPQHF
TRBJ1-2,NA,TRBV30,NA,12,CAWSVTAYGYTF
TRBJ2-5,NA,TRBV6-1,TRBD2,14,CASKVRGGQETQYF
TRBJ2-5,many,TRBV2,TRBD2,16,CASRMTSAITQETQYF
TRBJ2-2,many,TRBV7-2,NA,19,CASSLLPTSGGILTGELFF
TRBJ2-7,NA,TRBV9,NA,13,CASSRGGEYEQYF
TRBJ1-5,NA,TRBV6-1,NA,14,CASSEWNSNQPQHF
TRBJ1-5,many,TRBV20-1,NA,14,CSARQLYSNQPQHF
TRBJ1-1,NA,TRBV4-2,NA,12,CASIGTEGATFF
TRBJ2-2,many,TRBV27,TRBD2,15,CASKVKPSGTGELFF
TRBJ2-2,many,TRBV20-1,TRBD2,15,CSASPSRGGAGELFF